This note documents a single T cell receptor (beta chain) sequence. The antigen is undetermined. The data stem from a study of CD8+ T cells in alopecia areata. The wider study: The drug, tofacitinib, lasted 6 to 18 months, followed by 6 months off drug.

Specified treatment: oral pan-JAK inhibitor, 5-10 mg twice daily. The sequencing template was cDNA reverse transcribed from extracted RNA. TCRdb's copy holds only in-frame clones and misses some; the assay was immunoSEQ multiplex PCR. Here the sample spans about 94,000 clones, 70% to 80% being singletons. Germline-derived CDR1 and CDR2 are LGHNA and YSLEER. The V gene lost 0 bases and the J gene lost 0 bases, with 18 bases spanning the gap. The CDR3 has 18 residues. Findings of the study overall: During tofacitinib treatment, many expanded lesional clones remained in scalp and blood.

The sample here was CD8+ T cells sorted from blood, taken at approximately week 42, from a patient treated with tofacitinib. The sequence was collected from a human donor with alopecia areata. The chain combines TRBV4-3 with TRBJ2-7; D may be TRBD2 (6 bases). CDR3 sequence reads: CASSQETLGRSSSYEQYF. The CDR3 coding sequence is TGCGCCAGCAGCCAAGAAACCCTAGGGAGGTCGAGCTCCTACGAGCAGTACTTC.